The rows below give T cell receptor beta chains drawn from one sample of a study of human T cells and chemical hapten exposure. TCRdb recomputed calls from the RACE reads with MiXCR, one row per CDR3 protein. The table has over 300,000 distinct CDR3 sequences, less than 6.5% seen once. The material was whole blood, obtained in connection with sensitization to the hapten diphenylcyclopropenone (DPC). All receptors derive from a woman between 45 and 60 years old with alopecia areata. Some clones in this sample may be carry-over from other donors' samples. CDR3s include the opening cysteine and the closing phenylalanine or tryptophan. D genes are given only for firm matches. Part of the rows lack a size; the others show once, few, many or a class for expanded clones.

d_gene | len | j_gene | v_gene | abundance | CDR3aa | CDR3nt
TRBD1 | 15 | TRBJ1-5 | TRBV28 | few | CASSSLDRVEQPQHF | TGTGCCAGCAGTTCTCTCGACAGGGTTGAACAGCCCCAGCATTTT
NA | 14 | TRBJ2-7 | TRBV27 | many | CASSSYGPTYEQYF | TGTGCCAGCAGTTCTTACGGGCCTACCTACGAGCAGTACTTC
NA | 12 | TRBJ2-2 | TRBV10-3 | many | CAMRLSTGELFF | TGTGCCATGCGACTATCCACCGGGGAGCTGTTTTTT
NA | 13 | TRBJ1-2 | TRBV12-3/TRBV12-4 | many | CASSPTSGIGYTF | TGTGCCAGCAGTCCTACATCAGGGATCGGCTACACCTTC
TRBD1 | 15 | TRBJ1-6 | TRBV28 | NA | CASSPGGHHNSPLHF | TGTGCCAGCAGTCCAGGGGGACACCATAATTCACCCCTCCACTTT
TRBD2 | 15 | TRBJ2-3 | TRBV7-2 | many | CASSLQRGLTDTQYF | TGTGCCAGCAGCTTACAGCGGGGGCTCACAGATACGCAGTATTTT
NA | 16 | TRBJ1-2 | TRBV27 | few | CASSPLKPFVLDGYTF | TGTGCCAGCAGCCCTCTTAAGCCCTTCGTGTTGGATGGCTACACCTTC
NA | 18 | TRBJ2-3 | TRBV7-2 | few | CASSPYGTLGMGTDTQYF | TGTGCCAGCAGTCCTTATGGGACTTTAGGTATGGGCACAGATACGCAGTATTTT
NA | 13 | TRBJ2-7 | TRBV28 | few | CASTVGGAYEQYF | TGTGCCAGCACCGTAGGGGGGGCCTACGAGCAGTACTTC
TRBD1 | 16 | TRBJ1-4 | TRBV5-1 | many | CASSLRDRGTDEKLFF | TGCGCCAGCAGCCTCCGGGACAGGGGAACTGATGAAAAACTGTTTTTT
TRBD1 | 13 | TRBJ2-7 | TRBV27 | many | CASRDRSSYEQYF | TGTGCCAGCAGGGACAGGTCCTCCTACGAGCAGTACTTC
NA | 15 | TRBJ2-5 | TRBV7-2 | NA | CASSLGGLIGETQYF | TGTGCCAGCAGCTTAGGGGGACTTATTGGGGAGACCCAGTACTTC
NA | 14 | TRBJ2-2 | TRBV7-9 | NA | CASSGGGADGELFF | TGTGCCAGCAGTGGAGGAGGGGCCGACGGGGAGCTGTTTTTT
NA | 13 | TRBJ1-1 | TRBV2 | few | CASSEERDTEAFF | TGTGCCAGCAGTGAAGAAAGGGATACTGAAGCTTTCTTT
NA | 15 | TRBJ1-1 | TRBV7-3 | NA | CASSLKAGDVTEAFF | TGTGCCAGCAGCTTAAAGGCAGGGGACGTCACTGAAGCTTTCTTT
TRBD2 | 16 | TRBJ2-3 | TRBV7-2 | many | CASSLVASGGTDTQYF | TGTGCCAGCAGCTTAGTGGCTAGCGGGGGCACAGATACGCAGTATTTT
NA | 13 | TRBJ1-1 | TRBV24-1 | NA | CATRGPERTEAFF | TGTGCCACCAGGGGTCCCGAGCGCACTGAAGCTTTCTTT
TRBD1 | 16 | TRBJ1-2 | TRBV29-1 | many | CSVVSPGGKANYGYTF | TGCAGCGTTGTGTCGCCAGGGGGCAAGGCTAACTATGGCTACACCTTC
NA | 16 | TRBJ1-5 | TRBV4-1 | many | CASSQGWQDQYQPQHF | TGCGCCAGCAGCCAGGGCTGGCAGGACCAGTATCAGCCCCAGCATTTT